This TCR beta chain was documented in a study of blood T cell repertoires in COVID-19. Produced via immunoSEQ multiplex PCR; TCRdb's table is partial and in-frame only. The table shows over 30,000 clones, with approximately 83% occurring only once. Trimming took 2 bases from V and 4 from J; bases not matched to a gene: 2. The CDR3 consists of 15 residues. Germline V gene data show CDR1 as LGHDT and CDR2 as YNNKEL (reference sequence). The receptor was derived from a man aged 50 to 59 with acute or convalescent COVID-19. This rearrangement joins TRBV3-1 (or the pseudogene TRBV3-2) to TRBJ2-3, with 11 positions matching TRBD2. Sequencing was carried out using peripheral blood. The CDR3 here is CASSQNSGGADTQYF. In DNA form, the CDR3 reads TGTGCCAGCAGCCAAAATAGCGGGGGGGCAGATACGCAGTATTTT.